One sample yielded the 30 T cell receptor beta chains listed below, sequenced in a study of cytomegalovirus exposure and HLA in healthy donors. Use of 60 Vbeta and 13 Jbeta primers characterized the PCR. The repertoire was sequenced with immunoSEQ multiplex PCR; TCRdb's copy has only in-frame clones and lacks some. Of 200,000 to 250,000 clones listed, 82% are singletons. The sequencing input was PBMCs. The receptor source for this set is a woman between 40 and 50 years old in good health and CMV-seronegative.

DNA of the CDR3: TGTGCCAGCAGCTTAGCGCGCCCAGGGGCTGGGGGCTACACCTTC. Translation: CASSLARPGAGGYTF. The chain links TRBV7-9 to TRBJ1-2; a possible D gene is TRBD1 (6 bases). Trimming removed 0 bases from V and 8 bases from J, with 16 bases in between. CDR1 is SEHNR and CDR2 is FQNEAQ in the germline V gene (reference sequence). The CDR3 covers 15 residues.

This clone came up a few times. V usage is TRBV6-5 and J usage is TRBJ2-7; 9 bases map to TRBD1. With 6 bases clipped from V and 4 bases from J, the junction kept 4 bases outside the gene matches. Germline V lookup: CDR1 MNHEY, CDR2 SVGAGI. The CDR3 is 13 amino acids. The CDR3 loop reads CASRGTGTYEQYF. CDR3 coding DNA: TGTGCCAGCAGGGGGACAGGGACGTACGAGCAGTACTTC.

The V gene is TRBV30, the J gene TRBJ1-2; TRBD1 is a possible D gene (6 bases). V lost 0 bases, J lost 7 bases, and 12 bases lay in between. This CDR3 has 13 amino acids. Germline values: CDR1 GTSNPN, CDR2 SVGIG (reference sequence). The CDR3 sequence is CAWSVKLGGGYTF. The CDR3 nucleotides are TGTGCCTGGAGTGTAAAGCTAGGGGGTGGCTACACCTTC. The variable domain in full, completed from reference TRBV30 and TRBJ1-2, reads SQTIHQWPATLVQPVGSPLSLECTVEGTSNPNLYWYRQAAGRGLQLLFYSVGIGQISSEVPQNLSASRPQDRQFILSSKKLLLSDSGFYLCAWSVKLGGGYTFGSGTRLTVV.

J is TRBJ1-4 and V is TRBV7-9; no clear D gene. Trimming took 5 bases from V and 0 from J, leaving 13 bases between them. Germline values: CDR1 SEHNR, CDR2 FQNEAQ (reference sequence). This CDR3 is built from 16 residues. CDR3 DNA: TGTGCCAGCAGCCCCCTCCAGGCTGCAACTAATGAAAAACTGTTTTTT. Its protein is CASSPLQAATNEKLFF.

The CDR3 DNA follows: TGTGCCAGCCTCCCCAGGGGGCTTTTTAATGAAAAACTGTTTTTT. This gives the protein CASLPRGLFNEKLFF. The genes are TRBV28 and TRBJ1-4, with 8 bases that match TRBD1. The V gene end was trimmed by 8 bases and the J gene end by 4 bases; junction bases not matched to a gene: 9. The CDR3 runs 15 residues. Germline lookup yields CDR1 MDHEN and CDR2 SYDVKM.

This sequence joins TRBV11-3 and TRBJ2-7; no clear D. This CDR3 contains 12 residues. Trimming took off 5 bases at V and 0 bases at J, with 5 bases between the two ends. Germline V gene lookup returns CDR1 SGHNT and CDR2 YENEEA. The CDR3 DNA is TGTGCCAGCAGCCTGTCCTCCTACGAGCAGTACTTC. This encodes CASSLSSYEQYF. The full variable domain, rest sourced from reference TRBV11-3 and TRBJ2-7, is EAGVVQSPRYKIIEKKQPVAFWCNPISGHNTLYWYLQNLGQGPELLIRYENEEAVDDSQLPKDRFSAERLKGVDSTLKIQPAELGDSAVYLCASSLSSYEQYFGPGTRLTVT.

This chain joins TRBV13 and TRBJ1-1; no definite D call. This CDR3 is built from 13 residues. V was pared by 9 bases and J by 1 base, with 12 bases between. Looked up from germline, CDR1 is PRHDT and CDR2 is FYEKMQ (reference sequence). CDR3: CASANPGNTEAFF. The CDR3 DNA follows: TGTGCCAGTGCTAATCCGGGGAACACTGAAGCTTTCTTT.

The gene calls are TRBV9 and TRBJ2-5, with TRBD2 identical over 9 bases. CDR3 length: 15 residues. Germline trimming cut 0 bases from V and 4 bases from J; bases unmatched to any gene: 4. Germline V gene data show CDR1 as SGDLS and CDR2 as YYNGEE. The CDR3 reads CASSVGSGGTETQYF. CDR3 nucleotides: TGTGCCAGCAGCGTAGGTAGCGGGGGAACAGAGACCCAGTACTTC.

This chain connects TRBV5-1 to TRBJ2-3, with 10 bases lining up with TRBD2. From germline, CDR1 is SGHRS and CDR2 YFSETQ. The CDR3 totals 18 residues. After removal of 0 bases from V and 0 bases from J, the junction contained 7 bases not matched to a gene. As DNA, the CDR3 is TGCGCCAGCAGCTTGGGGACTAGCGGAACCCTTAGCACAGATACGCAGTATTTT. Translation: CASSLGTSGTLSTDTQYF.

V usage is TRBV27 and J usage is TRBJ2-7; D remains unclear. V lost 3 bases, J lost 4 bases, and 10 bases lay in between. The CDR3 length is 13 residues. Germline CDR1 and CDR2: MNHEY and SMNVEV (reference sequence). The CDR3 spells CASSFYPPYEQYF. CDR3 DNA sequence: TGTGCCAGCAGTTTTTATCCCCCGTACGAGCAGTACTTC.

This chain links TRBV10-3 with TRBJ2-2; D is unclear. Trimming pared 7 bases from V and 4 bases from J, leaving 10 bases between. In germline, CDR1 is ENHRY, CDR2 SYGVKD. This CDR3 spans 13 amino acids. CDR3 DNA: TGTGCCATCACAAGGTCGGGCACCGGGGAGCTGTTTTTT. Translation: CAITRSGTGELFF.

The chain is built from TRBV19 and TRBJ2-7; TRBD2 aligns across 10 bases. V shed 5 bases, J shed 3 bases, and the junction held 4 bases outside the gene matches. Germline-derived CDR1 and CDR2 are LNHDA and SQIVND (reference sequence). CDR3 length: 14 residues. CDR3 nucleotide sequence: TGTGCCAGTAGTCTACTAGCGGGGAGCTACGAGCAGTACTTC. Residues: CASSLLAGSYEQYF.

As DNA, the CDR3 is TGTGCCAGCAGTCCACTCCCGGGACAGGGACAATACAATGAGCAGTTCTTC. It translates to CASSPLPGQGQYNEQFF. J is TRBJ2-1 and V is TRBV27; 9 bases are shared with TRBD1. V was clipped by 5 bases and J by 4 bases; unmatched bases: 12. Germline V gene lookup returns CDR1 MNHEY and CDR2 SMNVEV (reference sequence). The CDR3 loop spans 17 amino acids.

The rearrangement joins TRBV5-1 to TRBJ2-3; a weak D match, TRBD2 (5 bases). Trimming removed 0 bases from V and 8 bases from J, with 13 bases in between. Germline CDR1 SGHRS, CDR2 YFSETQ. The CDR3 length is 14 residues. CDR3 sequence: CASSLVTSHATQYF. The CDR3 DNA reads as TGCGCCAGCAGCTTGGTTACTAGTCACGCTACGCAGTATTTT. Drawing the rest from reference TRBV5-1 and TRBJ2-3, the complete variable domain is KAGVTQTPRYLIKTRGQQVTLSCSPISGHRSVSWYQQTPGQGLQFLFEYFSETQRNKGNFPGRFSGRQFSNSRSEMNVSTLELGDSALYLCASSLVTSHATQYFGPGTRLTVL.

The chain uses TRBV30 and TRBJ2-1, with TRBD2 as a possible D gene (7 bases). The V and J ends lost 7 bases and 8 bases respectively, with 21 bases between them. The CDR3 runs to 14 residues. The V gene's germline CDR1 is GTSNPN and CDR2 SVGIG (reference sequence). DNA for the CDR3: TGTGCCTTCGACGGGGGGCTAGCGATCCATGAGCAGTTCTTC. It yields the protein CAFDGGLAIHEQFF.

The chain joins TRBV30 to TRBJ1-2, with D hard to call. The CDR3 runs to 14 residues. Trimming removed 0 bases from V and 4 bases from J, with 12 bases in between. Germline V gene data show CDR1 as GTSNPN and CDR2 as SVGIG (reference sequence). CDR3 nucleotide sequence: TGTGCCTGGAGTGTTCCACACACCTCCTATGGCTACACCTTC. This translates into CAWSVPHTSYGYTF.

V and J are TRBV29-1 and TRBJ2-5; TRBD1 might be the D (6 bases). Between the trimmed V and J ends, which lost 6 bases and 5 bases, there was a span of 19 bases. This CDR3 spans 14 amino acids. CDR1 and CDR2 (germline): SQVTM, ANQGSEA. The CDR3 sequence: CSVNGQGRAETQYF. The CDR3 DNA sequence: TGCAGCGTGAATGGGCAGGGGCGGGCGGAGACCCAGTACTTC. Full variable domain (missing parts from reference TRBV29-1 and TRBJ2-5): SAVISQKPSRDICQRGTSLTIQCQVDSQVTMMFWYRQQPGQSLTLIATANQGSEATYESGFVIDKFPISRPNLTFSTLTVSNMSPEDSSIYLCSVNGQGRAETQYFGPGTRLLVL.

The chain employs TRBV7-3 and TRBJ1-1; a possible D gene is TRBD1 (6 bases). Germline lookup yields CDR1 SGHTA and CDR2 FQGTGA. There are 14 residues in the CDR3. Trimming pared 5 bases from V and 1 base from J, leaving 11 bases between. CDR3 in DNA: TGTGCCAGCAGCCTACAGGGCTGGAACACTGAAGCTTTCTTT. This sequence encodes CASSLQGWNTEAFF.

This clone is a singleton in its sample. This chain links TRBV11-1 with TRBJ2-1; D not resolved. There are 13 residues in the CDR3. Germline V gene sequence: CDR1 SGHAT, CDR2 FQDESV (reference sequence). V lost 5 bases and J lost 7, with 12 bases in between. The CDR3, as DNA: TGTGCCAGCAGCGAGAGGTCGGGTAATGAGCAGTTCTTC. Translating it yields CASSERSGNEQFF.

CDR3 protein: CASSQGLGGDHEQFF. CDR3 sequence (DNA): TGCGCCAGCAGCCAAGGGTTAGGAGGGGACCATGAGCAGTTCTTC. The rearrangement links TRBV4-3 to TRBJ2-1, with D perhaps matching TRBD2 (6 bases). This CDR3 has 15 residues. The V end lost 1 base, the J end lost 8 bases, and 15 bases lay between the germline ends. Germline CDR1 reads LGHNA; CDR2 reads YSLEER.

The table lists this clone with a count of one. The chain employs TRBV29-1 and TRBJ1-2; weak D call: TRBD1 (6 bases). Trimming took off 5 bases at V and 2 bases at J, with 9 bases between the two ends. CDR1 SQVTM and CDR2 ANQGSEA come from the germline V gene. This CDR3 is built from 12 residues. CDR3: CSVFGQNYGYTF. The CDR3 DNA follows: TGCAGCGTTTTTGGACAGAACTATGGCTACACCTTC.

The V call is TRBV7-6, the J call TRBJ1-1; 7 positions match TRBD1. V trimming: 4 bases; J trimming: 4 bases; junction bases outside the gene matches: 6. Germline CDR1 is SGHVS and CDR2 is FNYEAQ. The CDR3 covers 14 residues. CDR3 DNA: TGTGCCAGCAGCTCACAGGGGTGGAGCACTGAAGCTTTCTTT. Residues: CASSSQGWSTEAFF. Using reference TRBV7-6 and TRBJ1-1 for the parts outside the CDR3, the full variable domain is GAGVSQSPRYKVTKRGQDVALRCDPISGHVSLYWYRQALGQGPEFLTYFNYEAQQDKSGLPNDRFSAERPEGSISTLTIQRTEQRDSAMYRCASSSQGWSTEAFFGQGTRLTVV.

This sequence joins TRBV7-3 and TRBJ2-7, with D possibly being TRBD2 (6 bases). This CDR3 is built from 13 residues. Germline V gene lookup returns CDR1 SGHTA and CDR2 FQGTGA. V lost 0 bases and J 5 bases, leaving 8 bases between the germline ends. The CDR3: CASSLTAGDEQYF. CDR3 in DNA: TGTGCCAGCAGCTTAACAGCGGGCGACGAGCAGTACTTC.

The chain combines TRBV27 with TRBJ1-4, with 8 nucleotides matching TRBD1. CDR1 MNHEY and CDR2 SMNVEV come from the germline V gene (reference sequence). This CDR3 is 16 amino acids long. Unmatched junction bases numbered 10, after V lost 7 bases and J lost 3 bases. As DNA, the CDR3 is TGTGCCAGCACCCCCGACAGGGGACGGCCTAATGAAAAACTGTTTTTT. It translates to CASTPDRGRPNEKLFF.

This clone was detected only once. This chain links TRBV27 with TRBJ2-1, with D maybe TRBD2 (6 bases). Trimming removed 4 bases at V and 0 bases at J, with 13 bases between. Germline V gives CDR1 MNHEY, CDR2 SMNVEV (reference sequence). CDR3 size: 16 residues. CDR3 protein: CASSWSLGGSYNEQFF. The CDR3, as DNA: TGTGCCAGCAGTTGGAGCCTGGGGGGCTCCTACAATGAGCAGTTCTTC.

V gene TRBV15 combines with J gene TRBJ2-1, with 9 nucleotides matching TRBD1. The junction had 5 bases not matched to a gene; V was cut back by 1 base and J by 7 bases. In germline, CDR1 is LNHNV, CDR2 YYDKDF (reference sequence). The CDR3 is 15 amino acids. Written as DNA, the CDR3 is TGTGCCACCAGCAGAGCCGGGACAGGGCTGAATGAGCAGTTCTTC. This codes for CATSRAGTGLNEQFF.

This clone was counted once. This chain links TRBV5-1 with TRBJ2-3; perhaps TRBD2 as D (5 bases). Germline CDR1 is SGHRS and CDR2 is YFSETQ. The CDR3 consists of 13 residues. The V gene lost 5 bases and the J gene lost 1 base, with 8 bases spanning the gap. The CDR3 sequence is CASRDWGTDTQYF. For the CDR3, the DNA is TGCGCCAGCAGGGACTGGGGCACAGATACGCAGTATTTT.

The chain recombines TRBV14 with TRBJ1-3; weak D call: TRBD1 (6 bases). Germline lookup yields CDR1 SGHDN and CDR2 FVKESK. The CDR3 totals 13 residues. V was cut by 3 bases and J by 8 bases, with 11 bases left in between. CDR3 sequence: CASSQHKGDTIYF. The CDR3 coding sequence is TGTGCCAGCAGCCAGCATAAGGGGGACACCATATATTTT.

This clone was seen only a few times. The chain uses TRBV5-1 and TRBJ1-1; possibly TRBD1 for D (5 bases). This CDR3 contains 15 residues. Germline V CDR1 and CDR2: SGHRS, YFSETQ. Trimming removed 1 base from V and 3 bases from J, with 13 bases in between. The CDR3 spells CASSLSRVGDTEAFF. CDR3 DNA sequence: TGCGCCAGCAGCTTGTCCAGGGTAGGGGACACTGAAGCTTTCTTT.

The rearrangement uses TRBV23-1 and TRBJ1-2; 11 bases match TRBD1. TRBV23-1 is marked as an open reading frame, function uncertain. CDR3 length: 18 amino acids. V shed 2 bases and J 2 bases; nucleotides not matched to a gene: 10. This CDR3 reads CASSQNRGRDRGNYGYTF. For the CDR3, the DNA is TGCGCCAGCAGTCAAAATCGGGGCCGGGACAGGGGGAACTATGGCTACACCTTC.